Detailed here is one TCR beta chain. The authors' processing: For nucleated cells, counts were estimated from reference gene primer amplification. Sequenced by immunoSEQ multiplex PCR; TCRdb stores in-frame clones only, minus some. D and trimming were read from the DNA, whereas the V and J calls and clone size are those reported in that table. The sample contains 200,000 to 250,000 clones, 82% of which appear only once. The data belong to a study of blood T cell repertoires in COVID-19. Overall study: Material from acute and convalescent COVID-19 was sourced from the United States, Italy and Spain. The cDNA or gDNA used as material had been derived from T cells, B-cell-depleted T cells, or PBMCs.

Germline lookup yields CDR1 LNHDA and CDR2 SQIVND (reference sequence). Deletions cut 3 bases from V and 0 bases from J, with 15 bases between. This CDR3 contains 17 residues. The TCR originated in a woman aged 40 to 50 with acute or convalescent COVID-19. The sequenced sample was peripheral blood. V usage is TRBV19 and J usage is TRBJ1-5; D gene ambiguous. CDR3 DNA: TGTGCCAGTAGTATCCTGGGCGCAAAGTTTAGCAATCAGCCCCAGCATTTT. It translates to CASSILGAKFSNQPQHF. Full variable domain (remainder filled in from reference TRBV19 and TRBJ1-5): DGGITQSPKYLFRKEGQNVTLSCEQNLNHDAMYWYRQDPGQGLRLIYYSQIVNDFQKGDIAEGYSVSREKKESFPLTVTSAQKNPTAFYLCASSILGAKFSNQPQHFGDGTRLSIL.